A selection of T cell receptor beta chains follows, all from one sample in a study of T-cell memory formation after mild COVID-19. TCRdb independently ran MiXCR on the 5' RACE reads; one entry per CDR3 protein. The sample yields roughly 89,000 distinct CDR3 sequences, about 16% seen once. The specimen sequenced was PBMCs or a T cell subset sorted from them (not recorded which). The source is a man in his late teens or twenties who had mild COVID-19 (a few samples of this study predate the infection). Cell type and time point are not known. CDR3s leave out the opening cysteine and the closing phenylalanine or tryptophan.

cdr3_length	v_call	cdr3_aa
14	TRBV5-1	ASSSSGGRRDNEQF
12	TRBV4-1	ASSMGAGTGELF
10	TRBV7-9	ASSFFAGELF
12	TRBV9	ASSVDGEGAGYT
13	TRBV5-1	ASSPLLADQDTQY
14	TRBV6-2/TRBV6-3	ASSYSSLRSTDTQY
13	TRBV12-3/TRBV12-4	ASSLAPGRTYEQY
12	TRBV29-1	SVPDRTRTDTQY
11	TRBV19	ASIRQGTDTQY
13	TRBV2	ASSEAGGDGQPQH
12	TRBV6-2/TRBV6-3	ASISGTGIGELF
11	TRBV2	ASLGPYADTIY
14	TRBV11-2	ASSLPTRGPTDTQY
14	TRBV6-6	ASSYSVGPNTGELF
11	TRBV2	ASSRVFGQPQH
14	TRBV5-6	ASSLGAGSSTDTQY
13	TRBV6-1	ASSYPRDMSYEQY
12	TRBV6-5	ASSYSSGGNTIY
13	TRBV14	ASSQETGSRYEQY
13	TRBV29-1	SVGGAGMNTGELF
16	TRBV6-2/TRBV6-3	ASSYSTSGGALAGELF
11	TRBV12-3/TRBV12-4	ASNEGQDYGYT
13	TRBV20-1	SATIAGGNNNEQF
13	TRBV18	ASSPLPEGNYGYT
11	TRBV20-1	SVPPESYNEQF
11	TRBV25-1	ASGGLPTGELF
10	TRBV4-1	ASSQGRGEAF
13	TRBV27	ASTGGSGVYNEQF
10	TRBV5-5	ASSRRDNEQF
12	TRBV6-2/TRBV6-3	ASGPLGFGPEAF
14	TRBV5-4	ASSLEGTGYNSPLH
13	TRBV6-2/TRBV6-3	ASTSPAASSYEQY
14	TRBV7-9	ASSPRARAEYSEQY
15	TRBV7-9	ASSPVRMGVANEKLF